Sequencing of this T cell receptor beta chain was carried out in a study of blood T cell repertoires in COVID-19. Study-level background: Italy, Spain and the United States were the sources of the convalescent and acute COVID-19 samples. PBMCs, B-cell-depleted T cells, or T cells were the source of the cDNA or gDNA that made up the material.

The authors' processing: How many nucleated cells were present was estimated from reference gene primer amplification. Here immunoSEQ multiplex PCR was the method, and the copy in TCRdb shows in-frame clones only, minus some. For V, J and clone size, that table is used; D and trimming come from the DNA. The table lists around 63,000 clones, about 76% of them singletons. The sequenced material came from peripheral blood. This clonotype was obtained from a woman older than 75 with active or convalescent COVID-19.

DNA of the CDR3: TGTGCCAGCAGTTTGTCACAGTATCAGCCCCAGCATTTT. Translating it yields CASSLSQYQPQHF. V is TRBV12-3 or TRBV12-4 and J is TRBJ1-5; D gene uncertain. The CDR3 totals 13 residues. V was shortened by 3 bases and J by 5 bases, with 8 bases between the two germline ends.